Sequencing of this T cell receptor (beta chain) was carried out in a study of T cell responses to AZD1222 COVID-19 vaccine. The study, taken as a whole, reports: Targeting of unmutated variant regions was reportedly seen in nearly half of spike-specific TCRs. Baseline serology detected seropositivity in only a handful of AZD1222 recipients. A mostly white British donor set with more females was recruited, and clonal diversity was possibly underestimated. Receipt of two AZD1222 doses was followed by a rise in Spike-specific TCR breadth and depth.

The assay was immunoSEQ multiplex PCR, and TCRdb's table has in-frame clones only and misses some. The sample has approximately 130,000 clones, under 95% seen once; the top ten hold approximately 3.3%. The length of the CDR3 is 15 residues. V lost 5 bases, J lost 0 bases, and 11 bases lay in between. Germline CDR1 is LNHDA and CDR2 is SQIVND (reference sequence). Points on this clone: Antigen specificity is unknown.

This sample comprised peripheral blood, obtained on day 0 of AZD1222 vaccination. The TCR comes from an adult in good health. J is TRBJ1-3 and V is TRBV19; tentatively, D is TRBD1 (6 bases). The CDR3 here is CASSPTGSSGNTIYF. The DNA for the CDR3 is TGTGCCAGTAGTCCGACAGGCAGCTCTGGAAACACCATATATTTT.